These 32 T cell receptor beta chains originate from one sample sequenced in a study of blood T cell repertoires in COVID-19. Method: immunoSEQ multiplex PCR; TCRdb's copy keeps in-frame clones and lacks some. The sample holds about 130,000 clones, approximately 83% seen once. Source material: PBMCs or T cells enriched from blood (not recorded which). The receptors here all came from a man between 45 and 60 years old who had recovered from COVID-19.

CDR3 DNA sequence: TGTGCCAGCAGCGTAGGGGTTAGCGGGGGAGCGGCTCGTGATACGCAGTATTTT. Protein: CASSVGVSGGAARDTQYF. The chain is built from TRBV9 and TRBJ2-3, with TRBD2 matching 9 bases. Germline V gene data show CDR1 as SGDLS and CDR2 as YYNGEE. The CDR3 has 18 amino acids. After removal of 0 bases from V and 6 bases from J, the junction contained 14 bases not matched to a gene. Full variable domain (missing parts from reference TRBV9 and TRBJ2-3): DSGVTQTPKHLITATGQRVTLRCSPRSGDLSVYWYQQSLDQGLQFLIQYYNGEERAKGNILERFSAQQFPDLHSELNLSSLELGDSALYFCASSVGVSGGAARDTQYFGPGTRLTVL.

J is TRBJ1-5 and V is TRBV5-1; 10 bases are shared with TRBD1. V lost 0 bases and J lost 5; bases outside the gene matches: 2. The CDR3 length is 15 residues. Germline CDR1 SGHRS, CDR2 YFSETQ. CDR3 protein: CASSLAGTGDQPQHF. CDR3 coding DNA: TGCGCCAGCAGCTTGGCCGGGACAGGGGATCAGCCCCAGCATTTT.

The rearrangement joins TRBV5-1 to TRBJ1-2; 7 positions agree with TRBD1. The V segment lost 0 bases and the J segment 7 bases; nucleotides outside the gene matches: 3. The CDR3 has 13 residues. Germline loops: CDR1 SGHRS, CDR2 YFSETQ. CDR3 DNA sequence: TGCGCCAGCAGCTTGGCGGGACAGCTTGGCTACACCTTC. Translation: CASSLAGQLGYTF.

The genes are TRBV19 and TRBJ1-2; 7 bases align to TRBD1. This CDR3 spans 15 amino acids. J gave up 8 bases and V 3 bases, and 12 bases lay outside the gene matches. Germline V lookup: CDR1 LNHDA, CDR2 SQIVND (reference sequence). The CDR3 DNA sequence: TGTGCCAGTAGTATTATTGAGACAGGGCGCAAGGGCTACACCTTC. It encodes CASSIIETGRKGYTF.

J is TRBJ1-2 and V is TRBV7-8; a weak D match, TRBD1 (6 bases). Germline values: CDR1 SGHVS, CDR2 FQNEAQ. The CDR3 consists of 14 residues. The V end was cut by 1 base, the J end by 2 bases, with 8 bases between. The CDR3, as DNA: TGTGCCAGCAGCTTAGGTGGGACAAACTATGGCTACACCTTC. Its translation: CASSLGGTNYGYTF.

J is TRBJ2-3 and V is TRBV7-3, with a tentative D call TRBD2 (5 bases). The CDR3 runs 15 residues. Germline CDR1 is SGHTA and CDR2 is FQGTGA. V was clipped by 5 bases and J by 5 bases, with 17 bases between them. The CDR3 region is CASSERGQVGDTQYF. Here the CDR3 DNA reads TGTGCCAGCAGCGAACGCGGGCAAGTGGGAGATACGCAGTATTTT.

The sample holds a few counts of this clone. The rearrangement uses TRBV19 and TRBJ1-5; no reliable D call. Germline V lookup: CDR1 LNHDA, CDR2 SQIVND (reference sequence). V was pared by 5 bases and J by 3 bases, with 8 bases between. The CDR3 spans 13 residues. CDR3 nucleotide sequence: TGTGCCAGTAGTCCCGGACTCAATCAGCCCCAGCATTTT. It yields the protein CASSPGLNQPQHF.

J is TRBJ1-2 and V is TRBV5-1; 7 positions agree with TRBD1. Germline V CDR1 and CDR2: SGHRS, YFSETQ. The V and J ends lost 7 bases and 6 bases, in that order; junction bases with no gene match: 12. The CDR3 is 14 residues long. CDR3 in amino acids: CASALAGGGNGYTF. The CDR3 DNA reads as TGCGCCAGCGCGCTGGCCGGAGGGGGCAATGGCTACACCTTC.

V and J are TRBV15 and TRBJ1-1; unclear D gene. CDR3 length: 12 amino acids. V shed 6 bases and J shed 5 bases, with 10 bases lying between them. Germline V gives CDR1 LNHNV, CDR2 YYDKDF (reference sequence). The CDR3 is CATSKEDTEAFF. The DNA of the CDR3 is TGTGCCACCAGTAAAGAGGATACTGAAGCTTTCTTT.

The V gene is TRBV28, the J gene TRBJ2-5; D uncertain. Germline V gene lookup returns CDR1 MDHEN and CDR2 SYDVKM. Trimming pared 4 bases from V and 4 bases from J, leaving 13 bases between. The CDR3 consists of 14 residues. The CDR3 DNA sequence: TGTGCCAGCAGTTCGGCGGCATTCGGAGAGACCCAGTACTTC. Translation: CASSSAAFGETQYF.

The sample holds one count of this clone. The chain employs TRBV28 and TRBJ1-1; 10 positions agree with TRBD1. The V segment lost 5 bases and the J segment 12 bases; nucleotides outside the gene matches: 12. Per the germline V gene, CDR1 is MDHEN and CDR2 is SYDVKM. This CDR3 spans 14 amino acids. CDR3 nucleotides: TGTGCCAGCAGTGCAGGAAGTCGGACAGGGGGAACTTTCTTT. Translation gives CASSAGSRTGGTFF.

The rearrangement links TRBV11-1 to TRBJ1-5; possibly TRBD1 for D (5 bases). Germline CDR1 reads SGHAT; CDR2 reads FQDESV (reference sequence). The germline V and J ends were trimmed by 10 bases and 2 bases, with 15 bases remaining between them. This CDR3 has 14 amino acids. CDR3 sequence reads: CATPWGGCNQPQHF. In DNA, the CDR3 is TGTGCCACCCCATGGGGGGGATGCAATCAGCCCCAGCATTTT.

This chain links TRBV19 with TRBJ2-5; 12 bases map to TRBD1. Germline V lookup: CDR1 LNHDA, CDR2 SQIVND (reference sequence). CDR3 length: 14 residues. Trimming removed 11 bases from V and 5 bases from J; junction bases left unmatched: 9. Here the CDR3 DNA reads TGTGCCTCGCGGGACAGGGGGCTTATGGAGACCCAGTACTTC. Amino acids: CASRDRGLMETQYF.

This clone turned up a few times. This chain connects TRBV9 to TRBJ2-7; TRBD2 aligns across 10 bases. With 1 base clipped from V and 7 bases from J, the junction kept 11 bases outside the gene matches. The length of the CDR3 is 16 residues. Looked up from germline, CDR1 is SGDLS and CDR2 is YYNGEE. The CDR3 region is CASSVKASGGLGEQYF. CDR3 nucleotides: TGTGCCAGCAGCGTAAAGGCTAGCGGGGGCCTGGGGGAGCAGTACTTC.

The rearrangement joins TRBV18 to TRBJ1-1; D not certain. Trimming took 0 bases from V and 4 from J, leaving 9 bases between them. CDR1 and CDR2 (germline): KGHSH, LQKENI. This CDR3 is 14 amino acids long. The CDR3 loop reads CASSPPSQRTEAFF. The DNA of the CDR3 is TGTGCCAGCTCACCACCGAGTCAACGCACTGAAGCTTTCTTT. The full variable domain, rest sourced from reference TRBV18 and TRBJ1-1, is NAGVMQNPRHLVRRRGQEARLRCSPMKGHSHVYWYRQLPEEGLKFMVYLQKENIIDESGMPKERFSAEFPKEGPSILRIQQVVRGDSAAYFCASSPPSQRTEAFFGQGTRLTVV.

This clone occurred once. The chain has TRBV18 and TRBJ1-1, with D tentatively TRBD1 (5 bases). The CDR3 length is 14 residues. CDR1 is KGHSH, CDR2 LQKENI, per germline. Trimming shortened V by 8 bases and J by 4 bases, and 17 bases separated the two germline ends. CDR3: CASLTSGGGTEAFF. The CDR3 DNA reads as TGTGCCAGCCTAACGTCGGGGGGTGGCACTGAAGCTTTCTTT.

This clone was observed a handful of times. The J gene is TRBJ1-1, the V gene TRBV4-1; TRBD1 matches 7 bases. The CDR3 contains 14 residues. The V segment lost 2 bases and the J segment 1 base; nucleotides outside the gene matches: 1. CDR1 and CDR2 (germline): MGHRA, YSYEKL. The CDR3 DNA reads TGCGCCAGCAGCCAATGGGACAGGAACACTGAAGCTTTCTTT. This sequence encodes CASSQWDRNTEAFF.

V gene TRBV7-2 combines with J gene TRBJ1-3; D may be TRBD1 (6 bases). The CDR3 runs to 16 residues. V was pared by 5 bases and J by 0 bases, with 14 bases between. From germline, CDR1 is SGHTA and CDR2 FQGNSA. CDR3 residues: CASSPVTGYSGNTIYF. In DNA form, the CDR3 reads TGTGCCAGCAGCCCGGTGACAGGTTACTCTGGAAACACCATATATTTT.

This clone was observed a single time. The V and J genes are TRBV27 and TRBJ1-2, with 10 bases that match TRBD1. V trimming: 8 bases; J trimming: 4 bases; junction bases outside the gene matches: 1. The CDR3 spans 12 residues. Germline CDR1 and CDR2: MNHEY and SMNVEV (reference sequence). The CDR3: CASGTGVYGYTF. The CDR3 DNA reads as TGTGCCAGCGGGACAGGGGTCTATGGCTACACCTTC.

V and J are TRBV5-1 and TRBJ2-7; 9 bases agree with TRBD1. Germline lookup yields CDR1 SGHRS and CDR2 YFSETQ. This CDR3 has 14 residues. V lost 7 bases to trimming and J lost 2 bases; unmatched junction nucleotides: 7. The CDR3 region has the DNA TGCGCCAGCGCCGACAGGGGGAACACCTACGAGCAGTACTTC. Amino acids: CASADRGNTYEQYF.

The chain recombines TRBV7-2 with TRBJ2-7; 11 nucleotides align to TRBD2. Unmatched junction bases numbered 16, after V lost 5 bases and J lost 4 bases. CDR1 is SGHTA and CDR2 is FQGNSA in the germline V gene. The CDR3 sequence is 18 residues long. The chain's CDR3 is CASSQKTSGVGVGYEQYF. CDR3 nucleotides: TGTGCCAGCAGCCAAAAGACTAGCGGGGTTGGTGTCGGTTACGAGCAGTACTTC.

The chain joins TRBV4-3 to TRBJ1-2; TRBD1 aligns across 12 bases. Trimming took 0 bases from V and 8 from J; bases not matched to a gene: 4. The V gene's germline CDR1 is LGHNA and CDR2 YSLEER. This CDR3 region has 15 residues. CDR3 DNA sequence: TGCGCCAGCAGCCAAGAACGGGACAGGGGGCTGGGCTACACCTTC. As protein: CASSQERDRGLGYTF.

This clone has only one observation. The chain joins TRBV6-1 to TRBJ1-2; TRBD1 matches at 7 bases. V lost 1 base to trimming and J lost 6 bases; unmatched junction nucleotides: 8. The length of the CDR3 is 15 residues. CDR1 and CDR2 from the germline V gene are MNHNS and SASEGT. The chain's CDR3 is CASSEGGGGRHGYTF. The CDR3 DNA sequence: TGTGCCAGCAGTGAAGGAGGAGGGGGCCGTCATGGCTACACCTTC.

This clone was observed a handful of times. The V gene is TRBV18, the J gene TRBJ1-2; D remains unclear. Trimming took 0 bases from V and 3 from J, leaving 11 bases between them. The CDR3 spans 15 residues. Per germline, CDR1 KGHSH and CDR2 LQKENI. The CDR3 loop reads CASSPPTEGDYGYTF. Here the CDR3 DNA reads TGTGCCAGCTCACCACCAACTGAAGGAGACTATGGCTACACCTTC.

The rearrangement uses TRBV5-1 and TRBJ1-3; D uncertain. CDR3 length: 18 amino acids. V lost 2 bases and J 0 bases, leaving 18 bases between the germline ends. CDR1 and CDR2 (germline): SGHRS, YFSETQ. The CDR3 DNA sequence: TGCGCCAGCAGCTTCGGAGGTCCGCGTAACCTCTCTGGAAACACCATATATTTT. Encoded protein: CASSFGGPRNLSGNTIYF.

V is TRBV7-2 and J is TRBJ2-5, with D perhaps matching TRBD1 (6 bases). From germline, CDR1 is SGHTA and CDR2 FQGNSA. With 2 bases removed from V and 4 bases from J, the gap between germline ends came to 20 bases. This CDR3 region has 17 residues. CDR3 amino acids: CASSLYGQKIAGETQYF. The CDR3 bases are TGTGCCAGCAGCTTATATGGACAGAAAATTGCGGGAGAGACCCAGTACTTC.

The gene calls are TRBV10-1 and TRBJ2-3, with D hard to call. CDR3 size: 12 residues. Germline loops: CDR1 WNHNN, CDR2 SYGVQD (reference sequence). The V end was cut by 3 bases, the J end by 5 bases, with 6 bases between. This CDR3 reads CASSDTGDTQYF. In nucleotides, the CDR3 is TGCGCCAGCAGTGATACGGGAGATACGCAGTATTTT.

V and J are TRBV10-2 and TRBJ2-7; 7 bases fit TRBD1. V lost 3 bases, J lost 1 base, and 6 bases stayed unmatched. This CDR3 has 15 residues. The germline CDR1 and CDR2 sequences are WSHSY and SAAADI. CDR3 nucleotide sequence: TGCGCCAGCAGTGATGGCACAGGGGCTTCCTACGAGCAGTACTTC. Encoded protein: CASSDGTGASYEQYF.

The chain couples TRBV24-1 to TRBJ2-1; 11 bases match TRBD2. V lost 3 bases and J lost 0; bases outside the gene matches: 18. The CDR3 sequence is 22 residues long. From germline, CDR1 is KGHDR and CDR2 SFDVKD. CDR3 bases: TGTGCCACCAGTGATCCGTCTCCAACTAGCGGGGGTCCTCAGAGCTCCTACAATGAGCAGTTCTTC. This translates into CATSDPSPTSGGPQSSYNEQFF.

This chain joins TRBV6-2 or TRBV6-3 and TRBJ1-2, with 9 positions matching TRBD1. The CDR3 totals 13 residues. Germline CDR1 and CDR2: MNHEY and SVGEGT. V gave up 7 bases and J gave up 7 bases; unmatched junction bases: 7. DNA of the CDR3: TGTGCCAGCAACCCACAGGGGGCTGGTGGCTACACCTTC. Translating it yields CASNPQGAGGYTF.

The CDR3 nucleotides read TGTGCCAGCAGCTTAGCGGAGGGAAAGGCTGAAGCTTTCTTT. It encodes CASSLAEGKAEAFF. The V call is TRBV7-9, the J call TRBJ1-1; D uncertain. CDR3 size: 14 residues. V shed 0 bases and J shed 6 bases, with 11 bases lying between them. CDR1 SEHNR and CDR2 FQNEAQ come from the germline V gene (reference sequence).

This clone has only one observation. The chain uses TRBV4-2 and TRBJ2-1; 10 nucleotides line up with TRBD1. V dropped 5 bases and J dropped 9; count of bases not matched to a gene: 13. The CDR3 runs 16 residues. Germline lookup yields CDR1 LGHNA and CDR2 YNFKEQ. CDR3 in DNA: TGTGCCAGCAGCGAAGGGGAGGCGGACAGGGGGGGTGAGCAGTTCTTC. The encoded protein is CASSEGEADRGGEQFF.